The T cell receptor beta chain described here comes from a study of blood T cell repertoires in COVID-19. Patients from Seattle were sampled longitudinally, starting during active infection. V gave up 1 base and J gave up 2 bases, with 9 bases separating them. Looked up from germline, CDR1 is MNHEY and CDR2 is SVGEGT. The CDR3 loop spans 14 amino acids. The data were produced by immunoSEQ multiplex PCR, yet TCRdb's version contains in-frame clones alone and is incomplete. This table has roughly 220,000 clones, 75% to 85% appearing once. Sequenced input: peripheral blood. The clonotype originates from a woman of 80 years or more with COVID-19, enrolled during active disease. The chain is built from TRBV6-2 or TRBV6-3 and TRBJ2-7, with D maybe TRBD2 (6 bases). This CDR3 is CASSYFPGAYEQYF. CDR3 coding DNA: TGTGCCAGCAGTTACTTTCCGGGAGCCTACGAGCAGTACTTC.